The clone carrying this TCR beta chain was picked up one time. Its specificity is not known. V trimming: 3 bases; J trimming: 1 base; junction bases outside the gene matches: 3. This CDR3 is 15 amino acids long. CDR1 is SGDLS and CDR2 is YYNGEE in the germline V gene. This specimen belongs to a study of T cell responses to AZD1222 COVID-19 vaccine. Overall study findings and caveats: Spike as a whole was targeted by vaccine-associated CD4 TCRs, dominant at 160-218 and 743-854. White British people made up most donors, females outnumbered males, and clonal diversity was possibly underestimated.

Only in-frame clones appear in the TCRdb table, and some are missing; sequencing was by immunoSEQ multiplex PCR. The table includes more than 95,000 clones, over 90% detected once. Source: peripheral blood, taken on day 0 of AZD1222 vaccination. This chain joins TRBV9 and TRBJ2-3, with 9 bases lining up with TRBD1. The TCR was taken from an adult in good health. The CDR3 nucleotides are TGTGCCAGCAGCGGGACAGGGGTTCGCACAGATACGCAGTATTTT. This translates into CASSGTGVRTDTQYF.